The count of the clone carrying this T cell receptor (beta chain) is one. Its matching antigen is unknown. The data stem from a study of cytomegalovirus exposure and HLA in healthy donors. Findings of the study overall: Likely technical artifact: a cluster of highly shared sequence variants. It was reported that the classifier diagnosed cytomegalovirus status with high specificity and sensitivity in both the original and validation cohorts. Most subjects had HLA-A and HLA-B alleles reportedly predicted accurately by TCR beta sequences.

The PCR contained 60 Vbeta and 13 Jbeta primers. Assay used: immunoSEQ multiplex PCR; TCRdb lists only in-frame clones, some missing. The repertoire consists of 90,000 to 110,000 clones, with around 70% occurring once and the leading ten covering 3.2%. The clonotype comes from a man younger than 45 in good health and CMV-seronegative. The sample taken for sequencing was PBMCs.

In nucleotides, the CDR3 is TGTGCCAGCAGCTTAGCAGGGGGCGCTTACACTGAAGCTTTCTTT. This sequence encodes CASSLAGGAYTEAFF. This rearrangement joins TRBV7-9 to TRBJ1-1, with 7 bases aligning to TRBD1. Germline V gene lookup returns CDR1 SEHNR and CDR2 FQNEAQ (reference sequence). The CDR3 extends over 15 amino acids. J gave up 3 bases and V 0 bases, and 4 bases lay outside the gene matches.